This T cell receptor beta chain was sequenced for a study of blood T cells in healthy people across ages (dated by TCRdb to between 2015 and 2017). Broadly, across the study: In model experiments, roughly one uniquely barcoded TCR beta cDNA molecule per two T cells was captured by template switching. To track age-related changes in TCR beta repertoire diversity, the study relied on deep sequencing normalized with unique cDNA molecular identifiers. Donors were grouped into four age groups: young (average roughly 15 years), middle-aged (roughly 37), aged (around 60) and long-lived (just over 80). The study analyzed two additional independent replicas of 1 million unique cDNA reads from the same blood draw for two donors, one aged 18 to 30 and one aged 80 or older. On the study overall, not on this receptor specifically: Observed TCR beta diversity per million T cells fell roughly linearly with age, and a significant reduction was already apparent by age around 44. Compared with the aged group, the long-lived group had more naive CD4+ T cells, fewer expanded clones and increased TCR diversity, suggesting age selection. Donor CMV infection status was unknown, potentially confounding age-related changes in expanded clonotypes. There was a strong correlation between observed TCR beta diversity and the percentage of naive T cells measured by flow cytometry. Estimates of total diversity based on one million sequenced T cells were regarded as lower bounds and as underestimates. Conclusive comparison of naive and antigen-experienced compartments was prevented by the profiling of bulk unsorted PBMCs.

The germline V gene (reference sequence) gives CDR1 as SEHNR and CDR2 as FQNEAQ. The CDR3 covers 12 residues, taking in both the cysteine and the phenylalanine. Only the CDR3 region is kept as DNA, spanning 36 bases read in frame from base 1. Library preparation was by 5' RACE. Sequencing was performed on an Illumina HiSeq 2500. A second PCR of about 6 to 11 cycles was run with a J-beta primer mix and a sample-barcoded 5' primer. A template-switch 5' adaptor carrying 12 random nucleotides introduced a unique molecular identifier onto each TCR beta cDNA molecule. Each sample yielded at least 3 million CDR3-containing paired-end reads. First-strand cDNA was synthesized from all RNA with the Mint cDNA synthesis kit, primed by a TRBC-specific oligonucleotide. Following uracil-DNA glycosylase treatment, a first 18-cycle PCR with universal primers M1SS and BC2_uni_R was performed on all cDNA. The study's own analysis went as follows. For normalization, 1 million high-quality reads were randomly selected from each sample, with every read carrying a distinct molecular identifier. Reads with shared molecular identifiers were discarded instead of being binned into consensus sequences. MiTCR, with a Q25 quality threshold and the strictest error-elimination algorithm, was used for CDR3 identification, clonotype clustering and error correction. A nonparametric unseen species model with Euler transformation was used to estimate lower-bound total TCR beta diversity. TCRdb trimmed the raw reads at Q25, called clones with MiXCR and kept productive beta chains. When rows share a CDR3 protein, they turn into one entry using the most common DNA and genes. TCRdb's processing, not the study's, gives the V and J calls here. In this sample the table shows 800,000 to 950,000 distinct CDR3 sequences, about 29% of which occur a single time. About 10% of the sample is in the top ten clones.

Systemically healthy Caucasian individuals from Russia, about 38 in total and aged roughly 6 to 95 years, were included as donors. Roughly 10 milliliters of peripheral blood were collected from each donor into EDTA-treated Vacutainer tubes. Ficoll-Paque density-gradient centrifugation was used to isolate PBMCs, with at least 6.5 million per sample. Total RNA, at least 6 micrograms per sample, was extracted from PBMCs with Trizol reagent. The percentages of naive CD45RAhigh/CD27high T cells were determined by flow cytometry on a PBMC aliquot from every donor. A word on this clonotype: Its target antigen remains unknown. Its ends do not fully match the called genes, so a read error is possible.

Separately, the same data were catalogued under a study of T cells of mothers and their children. The second study's authors report: Nine systemically healthy Caucasian individuals served as donors, namely three mothers together with their six children. cDNA synthesis consumed the entire amount of extracted RNA, loaded at about 1.5 ug RNA in each 15 ul reaction. Sample barcodes and 2-4 random nucleotides were added via the M1S primer in the second PCR. Over 9 million TCR beta CDR3 reads came from each mother, compared with approximately 3.1 million reads from each child. In both related and unrelated pairs, thymic selection shapes the output of TCR recombination in a similar way, with inherited differences having only a minor effect. Related mother-child pairs always showed normalized repertoire overlap that was slightly higher than in unrelated mother-child pairs, though the difference was never significant. Persistent microchimeric T cell clones were not detected, at a sensitivity of approximately 100 clones per million clonotypes. In the study, deep NGS was used to compare the TCR beta repertoires of mothers and children, and features distinguishing related mother-child pairs from unrelated individuals were sought. Mothers averaged roughly 36 +/- 4 years of age and children averaged roughly 10 +/- 4 years. After adapter ligation was performed with NEBNext reagents, the libraries were sequenced on an Illumina HiSeq 2000 with 100+100 nt paired-end reads. To prevent cross-contamination, the mother and child libraries were prepared one month apart and sequenced in separate runs. For each donor, between about 500,000 and 2,000,000 distinct TCR beta clonotypes were identified. Naive TCR beta clonotypes were estimated from low-frequency clonotypes matched to each donor's FACS-determined naive share, without sorting.

This chain joins TRBV7-9 to TRBJ2-1; the D gene is possibly TRBD1, with 5 bases matching. The TCR was taken from a woman between 40 and 55 years old in good health. The sequencing sample was made of blood. The CDR3 amino acid sequence is: CASSLQGNGQFF. The nucleotides read TGTGCCAGCAGCCTTCAGGGTAATGGGCAGTTCTTC.